These 13 T cell receptor beta chains share one sample of origin, sequenced in a study of blood T cell repertoires in COVID-19. Sequencing used immunoSEQ multiplex PCR; TCRdb keeps in-frame clones, though not all of them. The table lists some 160,000 clones, about 88% of them singletons, with 2.5% to 3% in the top ten. The sample taken for sequencing was peripheral blood. The receptors here all came from a woman older than 75 with COVID-19, enrolled during active disease.

This chain joins TRBV14 and TRBJ2-1, with a tentative D call TRBD2 (6 bases). This CDR3 is built from 14 residues. Looked up from germline, CDR1 is SGHDN and CDR2 is FVKESK. V gave up 3 bases and J gave up 5 bases, with 11 bases separating them. CDR3 DNA sequence: TGTGCCAGCAGCCATAGGACTACAAACAATGAGCAGTTCTTC. Its protein product is CASSHRTTNNEQFF.

The rearrangement joins TRBV6-1 to TRBJ1-3; TRBD1 matches 8 bases. The CDR3 consists of 18 residues. V lost 4 bases to trimming and J lost 0 bases; unmatched junction nucleotides: 11. Germline-derived CDR1 and CDR2 are MNHNS and SASEGT. The chain's CDR3 is CASSAGQEDRFSGNTIYF. CDR3 coding DNA: TGTGCCAGCAGTGCGGGACAGGAGGACCGCTTCTCTGGAAACACCATATATTTT.

This sequence joins TRBV21-1 and TRBJ2-7; the table gives TRBD2 as D, unverified against the DNA. TRBV21-1 corresponds to a pseudogene. The CDR3 runs 16 residues. CDR3 residues: CASSKVGDLDSYEQYF. The CDR3 DNA reads as TGTGCCAGCAGCAAAGTGGGAGACTTGGACTCCTACGAGCAGTACTTC.

The chain links TRBV24-1 to TRBJ2-2; 9 bases are shared with TRBD1. The CDR3 loop spans 16 amino acids. With V trimmed by 4 bases and J by 5 bases, 7 bases remained unmatched. In germline, CDR1 is KGHDR, CDR2 SFDVKD. CDR3 loop: CATSDFRQGETGELFF. In nucleotides, the CDR3 is TGTGCCACCAGTGACTTCCGACAGGGGGAGACCGGGGAGCTGTTTTTT.

V is TRBV2 and J is TRBJ2-1; D not certain. V shed 6 bases and J shed 5 bases, with 11 bases lying between them. The CDR3 is 13 residues long. Per germline, CDR1 SNHLY and CDR2 FYNNEI. The CDR3 nucleotides are TGTGCCAGCAGCCTTCCACTTGACAATGAGCAGTTCTTC. This gives the protein CASSLPLDNEQFF.

The chain is built from TRBV28 and TRBJ1-3; no reliable D call. Trimming left V 4 bases short and J 2 bases short, with 9 bases between. CDR1 is MDHEN, CDR2 SYDVKM, per germline. The CDR3 is 14 amino acids. CDR3 region: CASSSPGTGNTIYF. The CDR3 bases are TGTGCCAGCAGTTCCCCCGGGACTGGAAACACCATATATTTT. The whole variable domain, remainder taken from reference TRBV28 and TRBJ1-3, is DVKVTQSSRYLVKRTGEKVFLECVQDMDHENMFWYRQDPGLGLRLIYFSYDVKMKEKGDIPEGYSVSREKKERFSLILESASTNQTSMYLCASSSPGTGNTIYFGEGSWLTVV.

The chain is built from TRBV5-1 and TRBJ2-5, with 8 bases that match TRBD2. After removal of 8 bases from V and 4 bases from J, the junction contained 7 bases not matched to a gene. CDR1 is SGHRS and CDR2 is YFSETQ in the germline V gene. The CDR3 contains 13 residues. The CDR3 loop reads CASTSTSGETQYF. In nucleotides, the CDR3 is TGCGCCAGTACCTCAACTAGCGGAGAGACCCAGTACTTC.

The chain's CDR3 is CASSSDPSGPYEQYF. CDR3 nucleotide sequence: TGTGCCAGCAGTTCGGACCCGAGCGGACCTTACGAGCAGTACTTC. The V call is TRBV28, the J call TRBJ2-7, with a weak D call TRBD2 (5 bases). Germline CDR1 MDHEN, CDR2 SYDVKM. Trimming left V 4 bases short and J 4 bases short, with 17 bases between. This CDR3 region has 15 residues.

This clone is a singleton in its sample. The rearrangement uses TRBV3-1 (or the pseudogene TRBV3-2) and TRBJ2-7, with 10 bases that match TRBD2. CDR1 is LGHDT, CDR2 YNNKEL, per germline (reference sequence). Trimming cost V 2 bases and J 4 bases; bases outside gene matches: 5. This CDR3 is 15 amino acids long. DNA for the CDR3: TGTGCCAGCAGCCAACTAAATAGCGGGAGGTACGAGCAGTACTTC. Translating gives CASSQLNSGRYEQYF.

The rearrangement links TRBV9 to TRBJ2-5; 7 bases are a match to TRBD1. With 4 bases clipped from V and 2 bases from J, the junction kept 11 bases outside the gene matches. Germline values: CDR1 SGDLS, CDR2 YYNGEE. CDR3 length equals 16 residues. CDR3 nucleotides: TGTGCCAGCAGCCTAGAACCGGGACAGAGACAAGAGACCCAGTACTTC. It yields the protein CASSLEPGQRQETQYF.

V gene TRBV15 combines with J gene TRBJ2-3; 8 positions agree with TRBD2. Germline V lookup: CDR1 LNHNV, CDR2 YYDKDF (reference sequence). After removal of 3 bases from V and 3 bases from J, the junction contained 8 bases not matched to a gene. The CDR3 is 16 amino acids. CDR3 loop: CATSSIPGGVTDTQYF. In DNA, the CDR3 is TGTGCCACCAGCAGCATCCCGGGAGGGGTAACAGATACGCAGTATTTT.

The chain employs TRBV14 and TRBJ2-7; 7 bases map to TRBD1. J gave up 6 bases and V 4 bases, and 6 bases lay outside the gene matches. Germline V gene lookup returns CDR1 SGHDN and CDR2 FVKESK. CDR3 size: 13 residues. CDR3 sequence reads: CASSPGTALEQYF. In DNA, the CDR3 is TGTGCCAGCAGCCCGGGGACAGCCCTCGAGCAGTACTTC.

CDR3 sequence (DNA): TGTGCCAGCAGTTACCAGGGAACCTTCTTC. It specifies CASSYQGTFF. The chain carries TRBV6-5 and TRBJ2-1; tentatively, D is TRBD1 (5 bases). Germline loops: CDR1 MNHEY, CDR2 SVGAGI. V lost 2 bases and J lost 16, with 9 bases in between. This CDR3 has 10 residues.